The rows below give T cell receptor beta chains drawn from one sample of a study of T cell responses to AZD1222 COVID-19 vaccine. The table came from immunoSEQ multiplex PCR; TCRdb's copy has only in-frame clones and leaves some out. The data contain approximately 140,000 clones, 75% to 95% of them singletons. Sample: peripheral blood, taken on day 0 of AZD1222 vaccination. These receptors were taken from an adult in good health. CDR3s leave out the opening cysteine and the closing phenylalanine or tryptophan. D genes are given only for firm matches.

>.|TRBV5-4|TRBJ2-7
ATKSPGSWDEQY
>.|TRBV28|TRBJ1-1
ASSLWDGKNTEAF
>.|TRBV6-6|TRBJ1-2
ASSNPNRADYGYT
>.|TRBV29-1|TRBJ2-3
SAGLTSTDTQY
>TRBD2|TRBV28|TRBJ2-5
ASSLRRSSGSPSWETQY
>TRBD1|TRBV18|TRBJ1-2
ASSTGQSYGYT
>.|TRBV5-4|TRBJ2-7
ASSRGVASYEQY
>.|TRBV5-1|TRBJ1-1
ASSTIRGRTEAF
>TRBD2|TRBV5-4|TRBJ2-1
ASSRPTGGRAGNEQF
>.|TRBV2|TRBJ1-3
ASSDRGNTIY
>TRBD2|TRBV4-2|TRBJ2-7
ASSQGLAGSSYEQY
>.|TRBV18|TRBJ1-5
ASSDRTANQPQH
>.|TRBV21-1|TRBJ2-7
ASSKDLGYEQY
>.|TRBV5-6|TRBJ2-1
ASSLGRAYNEQF
>.|TRBV15|TRBJ1-5
ATSSLERPQH
>.|TRBV5-1|TRBJ1-2
ASSLGLQPRYGYT
>.|TRBV20-1|TRBJ1-5
SASEGGGNQPQH
>TRBD1|TRBV19|TRBJ1-2
ASSSNRGNGYT
>.|TRBV7-3|TRBJ2-2
ASSLTPLTGELF
>.|TRBV27|TRBJ1-4
ASSLGLPSWEKLF
>.|TRBV7-9|TRBJ2-1
ASSLPPGLLSSYNEQF
>.|TRBV11-2|TRBJ2-7
ASSLGVGQLYEQY